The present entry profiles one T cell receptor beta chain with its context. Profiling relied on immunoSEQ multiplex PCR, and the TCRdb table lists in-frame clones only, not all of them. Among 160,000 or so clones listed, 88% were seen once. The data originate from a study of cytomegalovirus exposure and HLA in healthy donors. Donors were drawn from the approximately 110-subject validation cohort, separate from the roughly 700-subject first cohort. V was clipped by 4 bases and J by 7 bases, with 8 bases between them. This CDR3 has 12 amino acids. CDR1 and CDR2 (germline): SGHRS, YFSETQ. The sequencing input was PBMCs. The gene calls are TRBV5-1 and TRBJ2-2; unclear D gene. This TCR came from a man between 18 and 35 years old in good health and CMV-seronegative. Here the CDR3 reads CASSQQNGELFF. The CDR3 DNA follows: TGCGCCAGCAGCCAACAGAACGGGGAGCTGTTTTTT.